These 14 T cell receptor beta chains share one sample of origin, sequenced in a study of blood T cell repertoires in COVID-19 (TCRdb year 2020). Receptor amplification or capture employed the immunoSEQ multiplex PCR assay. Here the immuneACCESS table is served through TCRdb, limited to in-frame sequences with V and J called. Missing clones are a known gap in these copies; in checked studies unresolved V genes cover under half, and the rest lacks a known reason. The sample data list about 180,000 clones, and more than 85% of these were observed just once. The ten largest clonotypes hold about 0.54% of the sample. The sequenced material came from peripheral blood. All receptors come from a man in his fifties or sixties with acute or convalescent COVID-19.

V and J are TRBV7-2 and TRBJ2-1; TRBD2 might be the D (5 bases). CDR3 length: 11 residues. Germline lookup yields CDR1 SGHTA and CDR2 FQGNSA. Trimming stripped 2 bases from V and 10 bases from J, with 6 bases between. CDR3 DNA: TGTGCCAGCAGCTTATCGGGGGAGCAGTTCTTC. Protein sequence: CASSLSGEQFF.

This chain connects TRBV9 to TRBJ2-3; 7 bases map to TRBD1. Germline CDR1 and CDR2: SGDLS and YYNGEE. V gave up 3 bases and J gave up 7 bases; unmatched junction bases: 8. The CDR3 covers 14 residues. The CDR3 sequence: CASSATGTANTQYF. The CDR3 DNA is TGTGCCAGCAGCGCAACTGGGACAGCAAATACGCAGTATTTT.

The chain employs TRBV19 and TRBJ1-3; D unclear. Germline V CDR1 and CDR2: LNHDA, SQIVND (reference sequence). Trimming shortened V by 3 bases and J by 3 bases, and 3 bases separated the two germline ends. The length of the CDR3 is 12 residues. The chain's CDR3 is CASSIGGNTIYF. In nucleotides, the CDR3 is TGTGCCAGTAGTATCGGTGGAAACACCATATATTTT.

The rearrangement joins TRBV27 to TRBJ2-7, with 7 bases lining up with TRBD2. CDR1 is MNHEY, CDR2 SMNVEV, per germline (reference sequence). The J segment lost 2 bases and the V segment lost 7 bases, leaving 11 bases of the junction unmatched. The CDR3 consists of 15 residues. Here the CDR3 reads CASTPQWGGTYEQYF. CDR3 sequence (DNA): TGTGCCAGCACCCCCCAGTGGGGGGGAACCTACGAGCAGTACTTC.

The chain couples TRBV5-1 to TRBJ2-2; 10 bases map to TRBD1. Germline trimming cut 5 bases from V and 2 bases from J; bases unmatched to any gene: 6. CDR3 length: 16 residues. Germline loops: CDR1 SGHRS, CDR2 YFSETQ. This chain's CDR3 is CASSPDRGLNTGELFF. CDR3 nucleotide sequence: TGCGCCAGCAGTCCTGACAGGGGGCTCAACACCGGGGAGCTGTTTTTT. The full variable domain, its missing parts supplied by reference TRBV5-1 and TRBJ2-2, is KAGVTQTPRYLIKTRGQQVTLSCSPISGHRSVSWYQQTPGQGLQFLFEYFSETQRNKGNFPGRFSGRQFSNSRSEMNVSTLELGDSALYLCASSPDRGLNTGELFFGEGSRLTVL.

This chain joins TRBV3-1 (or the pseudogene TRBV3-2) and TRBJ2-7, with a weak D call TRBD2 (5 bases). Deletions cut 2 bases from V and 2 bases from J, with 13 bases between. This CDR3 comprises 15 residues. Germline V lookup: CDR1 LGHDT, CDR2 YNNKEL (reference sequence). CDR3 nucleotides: TGTGCCAGCAGCCAAAACGGACTGAAAACCTACGAGCAGTACTTC. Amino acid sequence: CASSQNGLKTYEQYF.

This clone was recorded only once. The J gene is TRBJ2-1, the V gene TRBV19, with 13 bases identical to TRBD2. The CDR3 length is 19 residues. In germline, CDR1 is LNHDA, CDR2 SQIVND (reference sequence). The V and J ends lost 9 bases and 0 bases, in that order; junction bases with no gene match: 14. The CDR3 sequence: CASPDPGLAGSSSYNEQFF. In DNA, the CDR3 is TGTGCCAGCCCCGACCCGGGACTAGCGGGAAGTAGCTCCTACAATGAGCAGTTCTTC.

CDR3 loop: CASSLALGQLRNTQYF. The CDR3 DNA reads as TGTGCCAGCAGCTTAGCGTTGGGACAGCTGCGAAATACGCAGTATTTT. V gene TRBV7-2 combines with J gene TRBJ2-3; 7 bases agree with TRBD1. The CDR3 consists of 16 residues. CDR1 and CDR2 (germline): SGHTA, FQGNSA. V lost 0 bases to trimming and J lost 7 bases; unmatched junction nucleotides: 10.

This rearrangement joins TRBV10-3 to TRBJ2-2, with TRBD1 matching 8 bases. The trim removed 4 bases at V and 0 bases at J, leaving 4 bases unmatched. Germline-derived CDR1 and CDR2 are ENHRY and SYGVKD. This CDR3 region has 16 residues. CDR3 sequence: CAISVGTGTNTGELFF. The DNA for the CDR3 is TGTGCCATCAGTGTGGGGACAGGCACGAACACCGGGGAGCTGTTTTTT.

Written as DNA, the CDR3 is TGTGCCAGCAGTCTAGAGGGTTTTCTCAACTATGGCTACACCTTC. It specifies CASSLEGFLNYGYTF. This chain links TRBV9 with TRBJ1-2; D gene unclear. The length of the CDR3 is 15 residues. Germline CDR1 is SGDLS and CDR2 is YYNGEE. V was pared by 5 bases and J by 2 bases, with 16 bases between.

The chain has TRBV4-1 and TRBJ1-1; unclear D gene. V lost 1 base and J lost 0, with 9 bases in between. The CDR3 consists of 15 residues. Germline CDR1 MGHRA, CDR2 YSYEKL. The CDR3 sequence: CASSQVRDMNTEAFF. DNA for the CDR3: TGCGCCAGCAGCCAAGTCCGTGACATGAACACTGAAGCTTTCTTT.

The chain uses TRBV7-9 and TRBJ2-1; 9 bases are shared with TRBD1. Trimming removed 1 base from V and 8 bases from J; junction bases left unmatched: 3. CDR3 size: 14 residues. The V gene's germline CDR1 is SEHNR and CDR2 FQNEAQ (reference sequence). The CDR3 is CASSLGTGDDEQFF. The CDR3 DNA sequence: TGTGCCAGCAGCTTAGGGACAGGGGATGATGAGCAGTTCTTC.

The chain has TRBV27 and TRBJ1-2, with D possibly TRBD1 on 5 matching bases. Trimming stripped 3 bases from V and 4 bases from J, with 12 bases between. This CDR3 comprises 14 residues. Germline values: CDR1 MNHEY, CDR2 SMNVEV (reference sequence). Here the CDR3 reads CASSFAQGGYGYTF. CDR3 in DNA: TGTGCCAGCAGTTTCGCCCAGGGTGGCTATGGCTACACCTTC.

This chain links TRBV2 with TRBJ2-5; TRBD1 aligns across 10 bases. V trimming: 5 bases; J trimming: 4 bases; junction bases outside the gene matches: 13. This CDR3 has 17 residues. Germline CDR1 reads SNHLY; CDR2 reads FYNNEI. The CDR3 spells CASSSPGQGGFRETQYF. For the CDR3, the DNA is TGTGCCAGCAGTTCTCCAGGACAGGGGGGGTTTCGAGAGACCCAGTACTTC.